What follows describes a single TCR beta chain. The specificity of this receptor is unknown. There are no base qualities to consult, and no much larger clone falls within one base. TCRbeta CDR3 regions were amplified from genomic DNA by means of the immunoSEQ Assay, a bias-controlled multiplex PCR. Per the authors' processing: The number of nucleated cells in each sample was estimated by amplification of reference gene primers within the assay. To quantify the absolute abundance of each unique TCRbeta CDR3 rearrangement, sequence reads were collapsed and filtered. For each sample, productive Simpson clonality was calculated as the square root of Simpson's diversity index across productive rearrangements. In TCRdb, the immuneACCESS table is reduced to in-frame sequences with V and J assigned. These tables do not hold every clone; where another copy was compared, an unresolved V gene accounts for under half, and the others remain unexplained. V, J and clone size were drawn from that table, and D and trimming were deduced from the DNA. The sample records approximately 58,000 clones, about three quarters of which are singletons. About two fifths of the sample goes to the ten largest clones.

This record belongs to a study of blood T cell repertoires in COVID-19 (dated by TCRdb to the early 2020s). With regard to the full study: Samples covering the acute and convalescent phases of COVID-19 were provided by collaborators in the United States, Italy and Spain. The material from the prospective study consisted of cDNA or gDNA derived from T cells, B-cell-depleted T cells, or PBMCs. Deeply sampled blood TCRbeta repertoires from subjects exposed to, actively infected with, or recovered from COVID-19 were included in the dataset. A freely available public database, intended as a resource for researchers studying the immune response to SARS-CoV-2, is where the repertoires were released. Samples came from the ongoing ImmuneRACE study (first 160 participants) plus 1,254 subjects from 6 global collaborators. Nearly every sample came with metadata listing a de-identified subject ID, COVID-19 status, age in years and sex. Where available, HLA class I and class II types were taken from metadata supplied by the sample provider and were not determined by assay-based typing. Overall study results and their limits: The amount of clinical and demographic metadata varied by source and participant and was provided uncurated.

Whole blood was collected in K2EDTA tubes by collaborating institutions according to the institutions' own protocols. For TCRbeta analysis, collaborators shipped samples as frozen whole blood, isolated PBMCs, or DNA extracted from either of those sample types. V and J lose 4 bases and 6 bases, and a span of 10 bases separates them. Taken from the germline V gene (reference sequence), the CDR1 and CDR2 loops are SGHNT and YYREEE. From the cysteine up to the phenylalanine, the CDR3 has a length of 13 residues. Solely the CDR3 DNA is kept, with 39 bases framed from the first base. This receptor was taken from a man in his 70s with active or convalescent COVID-19. This chain joins TRBV5-4 to TRBJ1-4, and possibly TRBD1, on 5 matching bases. The sequencing input was peripheral blood. The DNA reads TGTGCCAGCAGCCTACGGGGGGATGAAAAACTGTTTTTT. Translated, this gives CASSLRGDEKLFF.